This TCR beta chain was observed in a study of cytomegalovirus exposure and HLA in healthy donors. Germline lookup yields CDR1 SGHVS and CDR2 FNYEAQ. The CDR3 is 17 amino acids. V was shortened by 1 base and J by 0 bases, with 13 bases between the two germline ends. The study ran its PCR with 60 Vbeta and 13 Jbeta primers. The protocol was immunoSEQ multiplex PCR, while the TCRdb copy is restricted to in-frame clones and leaves out a portion. The sample shows 130,000 or so clones, 75% of them seen only once. Note on this clone: Its antigen is not identified.

General study points: Reportedly, a later analysis found an Asian-associated ancestry cluster had fewer N-insertions than the roughly 700-donor mean.

This sequence joins TRBV7-6 and TRBJ2-1; D is uncertain. The clonotype was recovered from a man aged 35 to 55 in good health and CMV-seronegative. The specimen was PBMCs. CDR3 nucleotide sequence: TGTGCCAGCAGCTTAGGGAGACTGACGAGCTCCTACAATGAGCAGTTCTTC. This translates into CASSLGRLTSSYNEQFF.